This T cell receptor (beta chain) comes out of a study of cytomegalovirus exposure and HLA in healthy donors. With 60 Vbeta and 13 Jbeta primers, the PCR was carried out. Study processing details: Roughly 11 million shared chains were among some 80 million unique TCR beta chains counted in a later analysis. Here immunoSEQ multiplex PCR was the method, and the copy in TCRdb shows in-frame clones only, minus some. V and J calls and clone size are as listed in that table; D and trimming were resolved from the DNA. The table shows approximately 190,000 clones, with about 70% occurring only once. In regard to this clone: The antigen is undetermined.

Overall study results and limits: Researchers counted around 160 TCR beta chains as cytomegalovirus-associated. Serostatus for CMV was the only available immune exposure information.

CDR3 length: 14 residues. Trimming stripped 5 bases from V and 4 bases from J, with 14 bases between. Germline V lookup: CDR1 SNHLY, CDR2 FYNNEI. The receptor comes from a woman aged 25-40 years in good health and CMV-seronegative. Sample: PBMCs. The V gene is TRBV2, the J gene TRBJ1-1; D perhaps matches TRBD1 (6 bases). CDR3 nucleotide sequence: TGTGCCAGCAGTCCTCTGACAGGAGGCACTGAAGCTTTCTTT. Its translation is CASSPLTGGTEAFF. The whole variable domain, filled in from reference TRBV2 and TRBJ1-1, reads EPEVTQTPSHQVTQMGQEVILRCVPISNHLYFYWYRQILGQKVEFLVSFYNNEISEKSEIFDDQFSVERPDGSNFTLKIRSTKLEDSAMYFCASSPLTGGTEAFFGQGTRLTVV.